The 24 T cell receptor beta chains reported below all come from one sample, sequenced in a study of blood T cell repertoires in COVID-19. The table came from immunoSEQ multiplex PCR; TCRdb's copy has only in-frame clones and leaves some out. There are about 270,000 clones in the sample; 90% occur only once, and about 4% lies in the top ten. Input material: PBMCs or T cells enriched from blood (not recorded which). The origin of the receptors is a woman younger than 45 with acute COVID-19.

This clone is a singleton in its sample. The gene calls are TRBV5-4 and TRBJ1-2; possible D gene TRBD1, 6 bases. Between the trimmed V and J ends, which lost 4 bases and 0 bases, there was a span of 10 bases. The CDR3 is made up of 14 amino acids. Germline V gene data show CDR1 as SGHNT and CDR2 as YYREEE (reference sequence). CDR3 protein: CASSGGGANYGYTF. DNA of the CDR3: TGTGCCAGCAGCGGGGGGGGCGCTAACTATGGCTACACCTTC.

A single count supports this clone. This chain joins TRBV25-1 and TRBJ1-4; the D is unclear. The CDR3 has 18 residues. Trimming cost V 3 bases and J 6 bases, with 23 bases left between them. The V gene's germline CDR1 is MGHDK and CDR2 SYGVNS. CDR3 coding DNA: TGTGCCAGCAGTGACGTCACCCCGTCCGCCCGGGTATATGAAAAACTGTTTTTT. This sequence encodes CASSDVTPSARVYEKLFF.

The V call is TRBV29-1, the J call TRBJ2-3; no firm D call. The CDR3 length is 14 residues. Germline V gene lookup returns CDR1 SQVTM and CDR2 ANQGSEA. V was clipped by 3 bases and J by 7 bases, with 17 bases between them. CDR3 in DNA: TGCAGCGTTGAGCTCGCGGCCCTCGGGTATACGCAGTATTTT. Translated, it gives CSVELAALGYTQYF.

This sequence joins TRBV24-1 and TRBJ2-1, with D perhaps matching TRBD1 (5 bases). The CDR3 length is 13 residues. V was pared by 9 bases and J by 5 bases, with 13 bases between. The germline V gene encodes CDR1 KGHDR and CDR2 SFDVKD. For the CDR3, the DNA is TGTGCCACCTCTTCTGCAGGGAACAATGAGCAGTTCTTC. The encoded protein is CATSSAGNNEQFF.

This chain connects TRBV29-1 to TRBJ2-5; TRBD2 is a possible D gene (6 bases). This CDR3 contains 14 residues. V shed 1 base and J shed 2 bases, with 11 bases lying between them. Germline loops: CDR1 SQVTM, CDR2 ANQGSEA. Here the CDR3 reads CSVEGAGGQETQYF. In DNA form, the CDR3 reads TGCAGCGTTGAAGGCGCTGGGGGGCAAGAGACCCAGTACTTC.

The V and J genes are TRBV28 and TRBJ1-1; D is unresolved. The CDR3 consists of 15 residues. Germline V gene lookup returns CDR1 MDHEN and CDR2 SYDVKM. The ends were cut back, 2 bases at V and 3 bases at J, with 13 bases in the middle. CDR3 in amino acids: CASSLHPGTDTEAFF. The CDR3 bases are TGTGCCAGCAGTTTACATCCGGGAACTGACACTGAAGCTTTCTTT.

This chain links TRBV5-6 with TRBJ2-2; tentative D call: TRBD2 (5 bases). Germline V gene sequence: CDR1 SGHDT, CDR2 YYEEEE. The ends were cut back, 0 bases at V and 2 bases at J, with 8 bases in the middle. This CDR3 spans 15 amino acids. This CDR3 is CASSLGLLNTGELFF. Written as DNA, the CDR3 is TGTGCCAGCAGCTTGGGACTATTAAACACCGGGGAGCTGTTTTTT.

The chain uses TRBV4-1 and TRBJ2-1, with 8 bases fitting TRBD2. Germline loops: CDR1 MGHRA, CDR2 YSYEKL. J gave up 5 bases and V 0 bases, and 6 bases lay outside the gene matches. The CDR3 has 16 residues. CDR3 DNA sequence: TGCGCCAGCAGCCAAGAGAGAACTAGCGGAGACAATGAGCAGTTCTTC. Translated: CASSQERTSGDNEQFF.

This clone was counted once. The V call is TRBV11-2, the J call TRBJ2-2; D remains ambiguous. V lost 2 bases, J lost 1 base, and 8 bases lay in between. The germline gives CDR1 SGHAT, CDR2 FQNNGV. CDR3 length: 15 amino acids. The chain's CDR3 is CASSLSTMNTGELFF. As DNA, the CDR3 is TGTGCCAGCAGCTTATCTACGATGAACACCGGGGAGCTGTTTTTT.

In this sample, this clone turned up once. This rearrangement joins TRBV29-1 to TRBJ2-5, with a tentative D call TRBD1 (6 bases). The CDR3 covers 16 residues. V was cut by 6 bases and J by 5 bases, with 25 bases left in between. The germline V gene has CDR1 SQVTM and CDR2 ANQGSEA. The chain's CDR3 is CSVSRLGDTTGETQYF. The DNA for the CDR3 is TGCAGCGTCTCGCGGTTGGGGGACACCACCGGGGAGACCCAGTACTTC. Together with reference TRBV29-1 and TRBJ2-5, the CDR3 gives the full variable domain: SAVISQKPSRDICQRGTSLTIQCQVDSQVTMMFWYRQQPGQSLTLIATANQGSEATYESGFVIDKFPISRPNLTFSTLTVSNMSPEDSSIYLCSVSRLGDTTGETQYFGPGTRLLVL.

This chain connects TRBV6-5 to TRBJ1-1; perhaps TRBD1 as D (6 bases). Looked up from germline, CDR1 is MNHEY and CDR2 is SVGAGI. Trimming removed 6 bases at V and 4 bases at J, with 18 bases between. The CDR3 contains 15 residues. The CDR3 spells CASSSAFGGVTEAFF. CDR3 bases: TGTGCCAGCAGCTCCGCTTTTGGGGGCGTCACTGAAGCTTTCTTT.

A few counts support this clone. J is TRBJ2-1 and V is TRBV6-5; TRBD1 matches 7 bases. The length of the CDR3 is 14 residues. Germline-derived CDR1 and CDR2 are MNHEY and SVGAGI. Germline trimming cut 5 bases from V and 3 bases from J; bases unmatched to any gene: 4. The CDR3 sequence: CASSRSGGYNEQFF. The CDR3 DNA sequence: TGTGCCAGCAGTAGGTCAGGGGGCTACAATGAGCAGTTCTTC.

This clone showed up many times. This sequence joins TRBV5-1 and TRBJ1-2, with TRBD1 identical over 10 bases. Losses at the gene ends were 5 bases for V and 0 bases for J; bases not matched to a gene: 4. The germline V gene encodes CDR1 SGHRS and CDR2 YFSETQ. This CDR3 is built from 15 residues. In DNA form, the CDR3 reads TGCGCCAGCAGACGGGGGACAGGGGCTAACTATGGCTACACCTTC. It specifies CASRRGTGANYGYTF.

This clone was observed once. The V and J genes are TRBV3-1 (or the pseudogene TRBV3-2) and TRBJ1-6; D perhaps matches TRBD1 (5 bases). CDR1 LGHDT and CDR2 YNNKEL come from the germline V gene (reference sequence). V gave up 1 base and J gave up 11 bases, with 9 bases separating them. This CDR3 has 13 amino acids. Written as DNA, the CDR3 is TGTGCCAGCAGCCAAGCCGGAGGGGCACCCCTCCACTTT. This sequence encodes CASSQAGGAPLHF.

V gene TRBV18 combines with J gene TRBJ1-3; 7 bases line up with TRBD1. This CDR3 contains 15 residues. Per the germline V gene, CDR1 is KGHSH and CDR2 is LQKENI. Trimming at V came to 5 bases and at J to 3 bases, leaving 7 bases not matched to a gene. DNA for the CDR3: TGTGCCAGCTCAAGGGGGCACGGGGATGGAAACACCATATATTTT. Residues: CASSRGHGDGNTIYF.

The CDR3 loop is CASSQVTRVSPQHF. In DNA form, the CDR3 reads TGCGCCAGCAGCCAAGTTACGAGGGTCAGCCCCCAGCATTTT. This chain joins TRBV4-1 and TRBJ1-5; D not certain. V lost 1 base to trimming and J lost 10 bases, with 14 bases between them. The V gene's germline CDR1 is MGHRA and CDR2 YSYEKL. The CDR3 has 14 residues.

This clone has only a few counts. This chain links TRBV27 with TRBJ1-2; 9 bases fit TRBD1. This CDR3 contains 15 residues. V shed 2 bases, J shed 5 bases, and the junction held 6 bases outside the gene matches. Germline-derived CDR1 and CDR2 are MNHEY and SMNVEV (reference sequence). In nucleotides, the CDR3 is TGTGCCAGCAGTTTAACAGGGGGCGGTTCTTATGGCTACACCTTC. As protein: CASSLTGGGSYGYTF.

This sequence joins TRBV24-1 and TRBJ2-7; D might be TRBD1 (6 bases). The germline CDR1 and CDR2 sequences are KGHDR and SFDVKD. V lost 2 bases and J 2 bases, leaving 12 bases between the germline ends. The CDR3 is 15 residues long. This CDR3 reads CATSDSEGVPYEQYF. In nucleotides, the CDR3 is TGTGCCACCAGTGATTCCGAGGGGGTGCCCTACGAGCAGTACTTC.

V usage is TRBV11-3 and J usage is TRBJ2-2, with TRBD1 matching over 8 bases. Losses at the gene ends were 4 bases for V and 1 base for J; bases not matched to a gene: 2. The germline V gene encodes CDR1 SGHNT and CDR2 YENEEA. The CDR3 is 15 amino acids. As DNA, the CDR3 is TGTGCCAGCAGCTCCGGACAGGGGAACACCGGGGAGCTGTTTTTT. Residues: CASSSGQGNTGELFF.

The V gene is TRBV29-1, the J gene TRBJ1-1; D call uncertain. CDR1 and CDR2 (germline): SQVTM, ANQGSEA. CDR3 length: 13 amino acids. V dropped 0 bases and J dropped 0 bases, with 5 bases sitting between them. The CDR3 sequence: CSVEESMNTEAFF. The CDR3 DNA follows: TGCAGCGTTGAAGAGTCCATGAACACTGAAGCTTTCTTT.

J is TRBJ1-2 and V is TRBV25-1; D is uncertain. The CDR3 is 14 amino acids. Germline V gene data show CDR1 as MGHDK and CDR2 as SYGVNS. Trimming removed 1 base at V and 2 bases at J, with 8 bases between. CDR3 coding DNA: TGTGCCAGCAGTGAATCTTTACAGAACTATGGCTACACCTTC. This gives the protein CASSESLQNYGYTF.

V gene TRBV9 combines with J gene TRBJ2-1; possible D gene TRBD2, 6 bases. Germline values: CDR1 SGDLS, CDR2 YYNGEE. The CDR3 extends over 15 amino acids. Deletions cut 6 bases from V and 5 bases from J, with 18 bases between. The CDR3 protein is CASTSPRRRDNEQFF. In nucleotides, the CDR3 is TGTGCCAGCACCAGCCCCCGCAGGAGGGACAATGAGCAGTTCTTC.

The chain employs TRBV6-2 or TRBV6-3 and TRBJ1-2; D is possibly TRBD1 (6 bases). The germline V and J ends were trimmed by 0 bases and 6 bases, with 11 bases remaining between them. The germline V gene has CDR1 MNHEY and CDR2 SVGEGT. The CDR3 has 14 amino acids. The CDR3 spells CASSYSTGLNGYTF. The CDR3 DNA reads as TGTGCCAGCAGTTACTCAACAGGGTTGAATGGCTACACCTTC.

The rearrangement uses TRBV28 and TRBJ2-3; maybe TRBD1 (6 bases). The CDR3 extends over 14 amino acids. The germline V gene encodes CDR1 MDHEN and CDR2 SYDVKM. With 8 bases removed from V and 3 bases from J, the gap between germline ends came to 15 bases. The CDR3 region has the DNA TGTGCCAGCGGCAGGGGTGAAAGGACAGATACGCAGTATTTT. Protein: CASGRGERTDTQYF. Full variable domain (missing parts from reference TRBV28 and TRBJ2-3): DVKVTQSSRYLVKRTGEKVFLECVQDMDHENMFWYRQDPGLGLRLIYFSYDVKMKEKGDIPEGYSVSREKKERFSLILESASTNQTSMYLCASGRGERTDTQYFGPGTRLTVL.